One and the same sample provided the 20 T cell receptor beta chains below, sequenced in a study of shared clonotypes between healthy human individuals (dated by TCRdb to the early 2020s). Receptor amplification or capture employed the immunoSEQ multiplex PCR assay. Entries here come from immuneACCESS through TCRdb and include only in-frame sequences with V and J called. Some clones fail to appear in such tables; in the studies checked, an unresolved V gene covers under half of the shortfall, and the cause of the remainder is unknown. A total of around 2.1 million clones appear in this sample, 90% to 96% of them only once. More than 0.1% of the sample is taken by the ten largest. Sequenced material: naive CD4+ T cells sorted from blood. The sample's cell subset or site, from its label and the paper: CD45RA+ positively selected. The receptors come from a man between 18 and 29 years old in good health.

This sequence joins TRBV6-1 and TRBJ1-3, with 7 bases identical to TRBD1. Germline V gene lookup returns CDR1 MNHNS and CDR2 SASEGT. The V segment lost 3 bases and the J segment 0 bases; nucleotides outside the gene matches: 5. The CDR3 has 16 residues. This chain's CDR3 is CASSEPQGHSGNTIYF. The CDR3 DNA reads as TGTGCCAGCAGTGAGCCACAGGGGCACTCTGGAAACACCATATATTTT.

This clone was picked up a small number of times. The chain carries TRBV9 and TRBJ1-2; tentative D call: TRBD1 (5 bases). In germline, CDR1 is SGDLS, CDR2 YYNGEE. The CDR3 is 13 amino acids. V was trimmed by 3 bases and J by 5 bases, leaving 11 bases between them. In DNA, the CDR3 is TGTGCCAGCAGCGCGGGGGGTTTTTATGGCTACACCTTC. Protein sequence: CASSAGGFYGYTF.

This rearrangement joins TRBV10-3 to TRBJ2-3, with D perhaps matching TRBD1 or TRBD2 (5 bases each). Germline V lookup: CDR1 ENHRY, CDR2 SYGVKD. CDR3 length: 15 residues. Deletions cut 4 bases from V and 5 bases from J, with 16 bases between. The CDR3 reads CAISGGSSDIDTQYF. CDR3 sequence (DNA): TGTGCCATCAGTGGGGGGTCGTCGGACATAGATACGCAGTATTTT.

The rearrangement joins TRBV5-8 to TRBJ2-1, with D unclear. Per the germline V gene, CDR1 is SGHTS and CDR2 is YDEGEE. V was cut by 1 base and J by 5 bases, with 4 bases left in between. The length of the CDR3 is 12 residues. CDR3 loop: CASSLLDNEQFF. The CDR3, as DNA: TGTGCCAGCAGCTTGTTGGACAATGAGCAGTTCTTC.

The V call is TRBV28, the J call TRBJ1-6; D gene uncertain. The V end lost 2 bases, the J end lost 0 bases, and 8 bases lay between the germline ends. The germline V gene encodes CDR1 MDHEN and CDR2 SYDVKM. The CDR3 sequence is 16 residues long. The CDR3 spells CASSLRANSYNSPLHF. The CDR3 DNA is TGTGCCAGCAGTTTAAGGGCTAACTCCTATAATTCACCCCTCCACTTT.

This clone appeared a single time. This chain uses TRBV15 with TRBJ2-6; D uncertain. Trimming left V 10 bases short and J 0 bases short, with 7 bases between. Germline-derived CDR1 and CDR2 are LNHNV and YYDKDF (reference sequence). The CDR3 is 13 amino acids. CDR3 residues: CASLGSGANVLTF. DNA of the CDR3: TGTGCCAGTCTCGGCTCTGGGGCCAACGTCCTGACTTTC. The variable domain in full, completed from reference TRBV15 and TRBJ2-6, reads DAMVIQNPRYQVTQFGKPVTLSCSQTLNHNVMYWYQQKSSQAPKLLFHYYDKDFNNEADTPDNFQSRRPNTSFCFLDIRSPGLGDTAMYLCASLGSGANVLTFGAGSRLTVL.

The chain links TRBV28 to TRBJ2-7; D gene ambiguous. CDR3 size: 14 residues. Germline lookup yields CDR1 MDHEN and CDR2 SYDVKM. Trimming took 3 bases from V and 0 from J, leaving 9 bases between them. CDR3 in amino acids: CASSFPGFSYEQYF. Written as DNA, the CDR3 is TGTGCCAGCAGTTTCCCCGGCTTCTCCTACGAGCAGTACTTC.

CDR3 bases: TGTGCCAGCTTCCCGGGAAACACCATATATTTT. This codes for CASFPGNTIYF. This chain links TRBV19 with TRBJ1-3; D is unclear. With 9 bases removed from V and 4 bases from J, the gap between germline ends came to 7 bases. The CDR3 runs to 11 residues. The germline V gene has CDR1 LNHDA and CDR2 SQIVND (reference sequence).

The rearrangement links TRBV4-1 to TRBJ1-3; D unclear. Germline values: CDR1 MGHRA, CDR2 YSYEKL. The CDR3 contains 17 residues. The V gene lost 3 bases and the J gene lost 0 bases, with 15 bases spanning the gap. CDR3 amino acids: CASSHRPTDSSGNTIYF. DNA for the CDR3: TGCGCCAGCAGCCACCGCCCGACGGATAGCTCTGGAAACACCATATATTTT.

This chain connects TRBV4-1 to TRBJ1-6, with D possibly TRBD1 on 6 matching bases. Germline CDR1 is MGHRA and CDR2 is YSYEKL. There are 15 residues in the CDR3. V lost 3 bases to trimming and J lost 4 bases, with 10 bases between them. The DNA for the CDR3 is TGCGCCAGCAGCCAGACCACAGGGTATAATTCACCCCTCCACTTT. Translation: CASSQTTGYNSPLHF.

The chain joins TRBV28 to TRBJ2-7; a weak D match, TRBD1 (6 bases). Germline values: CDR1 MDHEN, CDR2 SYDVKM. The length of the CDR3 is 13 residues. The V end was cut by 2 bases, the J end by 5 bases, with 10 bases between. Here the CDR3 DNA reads TGTGCCAGCAGTTTACCGAACAGGGACGAGCAGTACTTC. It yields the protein CASSLPNRDEQYF.

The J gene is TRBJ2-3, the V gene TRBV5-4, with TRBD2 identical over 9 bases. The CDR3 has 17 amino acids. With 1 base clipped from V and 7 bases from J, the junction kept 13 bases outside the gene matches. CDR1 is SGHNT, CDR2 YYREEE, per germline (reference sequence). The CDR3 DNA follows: TGTGCCAGCAGCTTGCGAGGGGGGCTAGCGGGATGGAATACGCAGTATTTT. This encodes CASSLRGGLAGWNTQYF.

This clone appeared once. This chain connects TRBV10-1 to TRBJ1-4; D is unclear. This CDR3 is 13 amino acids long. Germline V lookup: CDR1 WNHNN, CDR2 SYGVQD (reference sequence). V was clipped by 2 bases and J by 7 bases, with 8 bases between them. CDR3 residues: CASSESYGEKLFF. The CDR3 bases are TGCGCCAGCAGTGAGAGTTACGGTGAAAAACTGTTTTTT.

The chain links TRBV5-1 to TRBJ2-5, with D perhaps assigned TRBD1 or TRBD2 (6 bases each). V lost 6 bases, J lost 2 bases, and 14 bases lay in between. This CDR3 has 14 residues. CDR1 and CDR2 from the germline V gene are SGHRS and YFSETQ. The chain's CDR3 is CASTGGFRQETQYF. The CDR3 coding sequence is TGCGCCAGCACCGGGGGCTTCAGACAAGAGACCCAGTACTTC.

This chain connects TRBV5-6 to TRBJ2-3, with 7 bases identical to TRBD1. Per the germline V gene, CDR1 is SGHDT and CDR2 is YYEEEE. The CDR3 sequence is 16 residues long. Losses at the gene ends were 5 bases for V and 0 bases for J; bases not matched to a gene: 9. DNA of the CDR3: TGTGCCAGCAGTCGCATTGACAGGGACAGCACAGATACGCAGTATTTT. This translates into CASSRIDRDSTDTQYF.

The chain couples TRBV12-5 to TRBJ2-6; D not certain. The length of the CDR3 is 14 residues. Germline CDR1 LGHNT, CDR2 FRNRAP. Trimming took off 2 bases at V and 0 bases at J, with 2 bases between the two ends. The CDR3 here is CASGLSSGANVLTF. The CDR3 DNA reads TGTGCTAGTGGTTTGTCCTCTGGGGCCAACGTCCTGACTTTC.

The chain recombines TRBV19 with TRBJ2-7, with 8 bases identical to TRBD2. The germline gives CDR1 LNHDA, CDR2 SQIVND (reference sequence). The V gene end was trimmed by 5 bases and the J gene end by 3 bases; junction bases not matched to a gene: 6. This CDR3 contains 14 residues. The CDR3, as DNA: TGTGCCAGTAGTTATAGCGGGAACCTCTACGAGCAGTACTTC. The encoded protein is CASSYSGNLYEQYF.

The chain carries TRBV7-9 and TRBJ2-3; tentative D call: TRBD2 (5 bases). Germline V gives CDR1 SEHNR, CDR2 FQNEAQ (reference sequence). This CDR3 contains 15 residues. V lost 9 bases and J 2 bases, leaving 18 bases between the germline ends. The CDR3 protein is CASGREWDSTDTQYF. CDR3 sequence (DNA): TGTGCCAGTGGGAGAGAATGGGATTCCACAGATACGCAGTATTTT.

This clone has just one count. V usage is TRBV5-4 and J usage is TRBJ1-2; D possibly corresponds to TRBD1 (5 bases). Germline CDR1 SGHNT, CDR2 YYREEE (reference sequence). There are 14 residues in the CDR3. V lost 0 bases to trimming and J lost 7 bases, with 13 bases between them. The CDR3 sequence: CASSLGQWGGGYTF. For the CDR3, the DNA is TGTGCCAGCAGCTTGGGGCAGTGGGGCGGTGGCTACACCTTC. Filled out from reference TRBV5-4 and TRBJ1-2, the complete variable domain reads ETGVTQSPTHLIKTRGQQVTLRCSSQSGHNTVSWYQQALGQGPQFIFQYYREEENGRGNFPPRFSGLQFPNYSSELNVNALELDDSALYLCASSLGQWGGGYTFGSGTRLTVV.

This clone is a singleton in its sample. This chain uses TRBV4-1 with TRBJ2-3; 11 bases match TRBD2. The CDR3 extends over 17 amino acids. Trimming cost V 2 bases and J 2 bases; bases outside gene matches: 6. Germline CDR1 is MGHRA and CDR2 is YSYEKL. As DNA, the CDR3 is TGCGCCAGCAGCCAACTTAGCGGGAGGGGGCTCACAGATACGCAGTATTTT. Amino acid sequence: CASSQLSGRGLTDTQYF.